The 6 T cell receptor beta chains below all came from one sample that was sequenced in a study of chemoradiotherapy in HPV16-positive cancers. TCRdb's table, derived via immunoSEQ multiplex PCR, lists solely in-frame clones and lacks some. The table lists approximately 1,500 clones, 86% of them singletons. Specimen: tumor tissue, collected from a patient who underwent chemoradiotherapy. These TCRs come from a human donor with HPV-associated anogenital cancer.

This chain links TRBV7-3 with TRBJ2-1; TRBD2 matches at 10 bases. This CDR3 has 15 amino acids. The ends lost 5 bases at V and 9 bases at J; junction bases unmatched: 10. CDR1 SGHTA and CDR2 FQGTGA come from the germline V gene. This CDR3 is CASSPQSGGAPEQFF. As DNA, the CDR3 is TGTGCCAGCAGCCCCCAGAGCGGGGGGGCCCCTGAGCAGTTCTTC.

The chain has TRBV4-2 and TRBJ1-5; D not certain. CDR3 length: 13 residues. Germline CDR1 reads LGHNA; CDR2 reads YNFKEQ. V lost 2 bases to trimming and J lost 6 bases, with 8 bases between them. CDR3 amino acids: CASSQWRSQPQHF. The CDR3 region has the DNA TGTGCCAGCAGCCAATGGCGGAGTCAGCCCCAGCATTTT.

This chain connects TRBV18 to TRBJ2-7; 9 bases agree with TRBD2. This CDR3 contains 13 residues. Germline V gene data show CDR1 as KGHSH and CDR2 as LQKENI. Trimming at V came to 6 bases and at J to 5 bases, leaving 5 bases not matched to a gene. The CDR3 region has the DNA TGTGCCAGCTCGTTCGCGGGGGGGAACGAGCAGTACGTC. This codes for CASSFAGGNEQYV.

The rearrangement joins TRBV6-1 to TRBJ2-7, with 9 bases lining up with TRBD1. The CDR3 has 13 amino acids. V lost 8 bases to trimming and J lost 8 bases; unmatched junction nucleotides: 10. Germline CDR1 is MNHNS and CDR2 is SASEGT. The CDR3 DNA reads as TGTGCCAGCCAAACCCCGGGACAGGGAAAGCAGTACTTC. Translated: CASQTPGQGKQYF.

V is TRBV28 and J is TRBJ1-2; D is undetermined. Trimming stripped 3 bases from V and 2 bases from J, with 10 bases between. The CDR3 length is 14 residues. Germline loops: CDR1 MDHEN, CDR2 SYDVKM. CDR3 bases: TGTGCCAGCAGTTTTGGAAGAGCGAACTATGGCTACACCTTC. Translated: CASSFGRANYGYTF.

This clone appeared a single time. This sequence joins TRBV2 and TRBJ1-1; tentatively, D is TRBD1 (6 bases). V was trimmed by 4 bases and J by 7 bases, leaving 10 bases between them. The CDR3 is 12 amino acids. The germline V gene has CDR1 SNHLY and CDR2 FYNNEI. The CDR3 spells CASSAQGGEAFF. For the CDR3, the DNA is TGTGCCAGCAGTGCACAGGGTGGTGAAGCTTTCTTT.